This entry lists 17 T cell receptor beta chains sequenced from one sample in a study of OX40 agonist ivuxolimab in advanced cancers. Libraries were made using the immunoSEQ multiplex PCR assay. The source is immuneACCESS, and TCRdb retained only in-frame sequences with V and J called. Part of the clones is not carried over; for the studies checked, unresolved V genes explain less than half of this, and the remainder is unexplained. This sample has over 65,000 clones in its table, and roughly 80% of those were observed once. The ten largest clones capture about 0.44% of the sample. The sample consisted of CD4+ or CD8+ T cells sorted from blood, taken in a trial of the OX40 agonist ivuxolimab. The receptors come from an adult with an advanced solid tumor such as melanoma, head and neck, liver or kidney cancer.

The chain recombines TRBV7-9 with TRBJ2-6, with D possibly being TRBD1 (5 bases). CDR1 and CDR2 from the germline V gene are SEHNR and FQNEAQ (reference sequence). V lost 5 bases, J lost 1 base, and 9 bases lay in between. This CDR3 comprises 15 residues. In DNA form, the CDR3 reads TGTGCCAGCAGCACAGGCGCATCTGGGGCCAACGTCCTGACTTTC. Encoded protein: CASSTGASGANVLTF.

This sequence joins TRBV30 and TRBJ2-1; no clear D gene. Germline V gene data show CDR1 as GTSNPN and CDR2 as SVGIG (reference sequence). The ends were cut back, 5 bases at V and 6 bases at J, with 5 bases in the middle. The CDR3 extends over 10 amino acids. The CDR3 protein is CAWGLNEQFF. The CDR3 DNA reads TGTGCCTGGGGTCTCAATGAGCAGTTCTTC.

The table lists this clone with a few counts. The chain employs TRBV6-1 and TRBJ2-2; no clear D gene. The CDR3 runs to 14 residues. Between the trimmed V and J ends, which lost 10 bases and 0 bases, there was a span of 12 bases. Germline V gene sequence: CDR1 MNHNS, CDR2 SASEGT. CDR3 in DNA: TGTGCCACCGTCGGTGCCGCGAACACCGGGGAGCTGTTTTTT. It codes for CATVGAANTGELFF.

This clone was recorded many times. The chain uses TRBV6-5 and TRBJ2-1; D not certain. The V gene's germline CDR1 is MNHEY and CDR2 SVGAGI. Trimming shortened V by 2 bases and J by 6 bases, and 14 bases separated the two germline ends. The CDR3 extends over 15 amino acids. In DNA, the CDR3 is TGTGCCAGCAGTTACATGTTCTCGCTTTCCAATGAGCAGTTCTTC. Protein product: CASSYMFSLSNEQFF.

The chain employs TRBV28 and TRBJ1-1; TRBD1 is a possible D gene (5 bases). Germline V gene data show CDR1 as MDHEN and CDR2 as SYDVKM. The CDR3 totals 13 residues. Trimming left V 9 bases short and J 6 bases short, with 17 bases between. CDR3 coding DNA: TGTGCCAGTAACACAGGACCGACCCCTGAAGCTTTCTTT. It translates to CASNTGPTPEAFF. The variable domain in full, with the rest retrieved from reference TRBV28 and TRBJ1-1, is DVKVTQSSRYLVKRTGEKVFLECVQDMDHENMFWYRQDPGLGLRLIYFSYDVKMKEKGDIPEGYSVSREKKERFSLILESASTNQTSMYLCASNTGPTPEAFFGQGTRLTVV.

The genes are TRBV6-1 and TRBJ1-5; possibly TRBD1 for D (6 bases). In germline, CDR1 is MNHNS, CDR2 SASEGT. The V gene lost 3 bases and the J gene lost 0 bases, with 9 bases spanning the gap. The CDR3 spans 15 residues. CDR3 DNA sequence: TGTGCCAGCAGTGAGACAGGACATAGCAATCAGCCCCAGCATTTT. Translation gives CASSETGHSNQPQHF.

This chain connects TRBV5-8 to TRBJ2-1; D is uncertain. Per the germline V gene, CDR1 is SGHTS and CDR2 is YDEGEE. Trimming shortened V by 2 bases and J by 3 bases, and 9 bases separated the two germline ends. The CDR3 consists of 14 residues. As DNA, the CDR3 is TGTGCCAGCAGCTTAACGACACGCTACAATGAGCAGTTCTTC. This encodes CASSLTTRYNEQFF. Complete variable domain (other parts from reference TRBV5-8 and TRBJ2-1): EAGVTQSPTHLIKTRGQQATLRCSPISGHTSVYWYQQALGLGLQFLLWYDEGEERNRGNFPPRFSGRQFPNYSSELNVNALELEDSALYLCASSLTTRYNEQFFGPGTRLTVL.

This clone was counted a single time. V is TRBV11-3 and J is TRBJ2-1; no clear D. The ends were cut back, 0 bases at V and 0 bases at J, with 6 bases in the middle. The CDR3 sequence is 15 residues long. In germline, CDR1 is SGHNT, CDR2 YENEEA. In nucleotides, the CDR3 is TGTGCCAGCAGCTTAGATCAAAACTCCTACAATGAGCAGTTCTTC. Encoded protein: CASSLDQNSYNEQFF. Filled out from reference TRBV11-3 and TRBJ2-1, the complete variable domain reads EAGVVQSPRYKIIEKKQPVAFWCNPISGHNTLYWYLQNLGQGPELLIRYENEEAVDDSQLPKDRFSAERLKGVDSTLKIQPAELGDSAVYLCASSLDQNSYNEQFFGPGTRLTVL.

This chain's CDR3 is CATGLAGDNEQFF. The DNA of the CDR3 is TGTGCCACCGGACTAGCGGGAGACAATGAGCAGTTCTTC. The V and J genes are TRBV6-6 and TRBJ2-1; TRBD2 aligns across 13 bases. Germline-derived CDR1 and CDR2 are MNHNY and SVGAGI (reference sequence). With V trimmed by 10 bases and J by 5 bases, 2 bases remained unmatched. This CDR3 spans 13 amino acids.

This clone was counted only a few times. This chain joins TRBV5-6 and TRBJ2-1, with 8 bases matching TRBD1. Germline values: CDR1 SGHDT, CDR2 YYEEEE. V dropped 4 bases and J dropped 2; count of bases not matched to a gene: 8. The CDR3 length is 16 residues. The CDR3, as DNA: TGTGCCAGCAGCCGTACAGGGGGGCCAACCTACAATGAGCAGTTCTTC. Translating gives CASSRTGGPTYNEQFF.

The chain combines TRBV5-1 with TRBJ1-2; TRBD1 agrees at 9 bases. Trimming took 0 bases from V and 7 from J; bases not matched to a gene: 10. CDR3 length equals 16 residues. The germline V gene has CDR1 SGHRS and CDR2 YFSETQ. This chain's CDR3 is CASSLDSGTGFVGYTF. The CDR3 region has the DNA TGCGCCAGCAGCTTGGATTCGGGGACAGGGTTTGTTGGCTACACCTTC. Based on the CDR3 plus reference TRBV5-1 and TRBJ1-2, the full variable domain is KAGVTQTPRYLIKTRGQQVTLSCSPISGHRSVSWYQQTPGQGLQFLFEYFSETQRNKGNFPGRFSGRQFSNSRSEMNVSTLELGDSALYLCASSLDSGTGFVGYTFGSGTRLTVV.

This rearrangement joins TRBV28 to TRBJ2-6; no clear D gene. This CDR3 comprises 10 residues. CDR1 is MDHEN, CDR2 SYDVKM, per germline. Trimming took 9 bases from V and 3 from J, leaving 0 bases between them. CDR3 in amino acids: CASGANVLTF. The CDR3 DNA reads TGTGCCAGTGGGGCCAACGTCCTGACTTTC.

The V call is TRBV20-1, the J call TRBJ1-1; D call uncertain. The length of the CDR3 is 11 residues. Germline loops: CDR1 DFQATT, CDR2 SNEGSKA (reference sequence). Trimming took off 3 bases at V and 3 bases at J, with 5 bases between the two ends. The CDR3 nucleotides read TGCAGTGCTAGTGGAGACACTGAAGCTTTCTTT. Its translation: CSASGDTEAFF.

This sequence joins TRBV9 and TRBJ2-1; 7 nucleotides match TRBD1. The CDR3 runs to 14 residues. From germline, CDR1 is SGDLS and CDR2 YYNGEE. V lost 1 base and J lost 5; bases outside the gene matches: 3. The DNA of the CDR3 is TGTGCCAGCAGCGTACGCGGACAGGACAATGAGCAGTTCTTC. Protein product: CASSVRGQDNEQFF.

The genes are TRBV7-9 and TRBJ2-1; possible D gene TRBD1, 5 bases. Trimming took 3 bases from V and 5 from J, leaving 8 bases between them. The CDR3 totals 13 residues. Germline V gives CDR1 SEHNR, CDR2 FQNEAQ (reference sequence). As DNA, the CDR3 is TGTGCCAGCAGCTTCCAGGGTAACAATGAGCAGTTCTTC. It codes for CASSFQGNNEQFF. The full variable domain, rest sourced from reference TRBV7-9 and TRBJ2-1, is DTGVSQNPRHKITKRGQNVTFRCDPISEHNRLYWYRQTLGQGPEFLTYFQNEAQLEKSRLLSDRFSAERPKGSFSTLEIQRTEQGDSAMYLCASSFQGNNEQFFGPGTRLTVL.

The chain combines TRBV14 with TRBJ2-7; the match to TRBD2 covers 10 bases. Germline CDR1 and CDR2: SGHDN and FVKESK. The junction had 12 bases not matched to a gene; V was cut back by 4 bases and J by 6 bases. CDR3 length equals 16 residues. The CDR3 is CASSPLGLAGVSEQYF. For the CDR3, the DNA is TGTGCCAGCAGCCCCTTAGGGCTAGCGGGAGTCAGCGAGCAGTACTTC. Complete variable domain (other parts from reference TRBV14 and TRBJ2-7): EAGVTQFPSHSVIEKGQTVTLRCDPISGHDNLYWYRRVMGKEIKFLLHFVKESKQDESGMPNNRFLAERTGGTYSTLKVQPAELEDSGVYFCASSPLGLAGVSEQYFGPGTRLTVT.

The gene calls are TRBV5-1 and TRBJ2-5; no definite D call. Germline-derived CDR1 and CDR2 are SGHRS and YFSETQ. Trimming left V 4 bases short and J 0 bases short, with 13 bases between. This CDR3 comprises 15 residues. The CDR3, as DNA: TGCGCCAGCAGCCAAGACGGTTTGTACCAAGAGACCCAGTACTTC. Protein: CASSQDGLYQETQYF.